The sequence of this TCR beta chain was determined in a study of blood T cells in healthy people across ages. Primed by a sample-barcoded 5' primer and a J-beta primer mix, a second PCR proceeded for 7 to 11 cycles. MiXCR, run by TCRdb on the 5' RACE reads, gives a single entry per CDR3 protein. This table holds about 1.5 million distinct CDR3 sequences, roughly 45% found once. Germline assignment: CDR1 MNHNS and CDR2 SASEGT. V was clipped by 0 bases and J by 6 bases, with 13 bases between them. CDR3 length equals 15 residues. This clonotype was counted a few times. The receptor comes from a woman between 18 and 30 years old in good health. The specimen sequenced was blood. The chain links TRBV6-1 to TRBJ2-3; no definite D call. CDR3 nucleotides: TGTGCCAGCAGTGAAGCAGTCAGGAAAGGGGATACGCAGTATTTT. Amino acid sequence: CASSEAVRKGDTQYF.